The present T cell receptor beta chain was sequenced within a study of T cells in Graves' hyperthyroidism and ophthalmopathy. In its sample, this clonotype was seen many times. Researchers amplified the TCR beta CDR3 regions from RNA transcripts. In the first-round RT-PCR of the TCR CDR3, the HTBI primer set was used. Each CDR3 protein gets one entry after TCRdb re-called the multiplex PCR reads with MiXCR. The sample has 350,000 or so distinct CDR3 sequences, over 15% seen once. V was clipped by 3 bases and J by 1 base; unmatched bases: 11. The CDR3 runs to 17 residues. Germline lookup yields CDR1 MDHEN and CDR2 SYDVKM.

This TCR came from a woman in her forties with Graves' ophthalmopathy. Sequenced input: blood. This sequence joins TRBV28 and TRBJ2-5; 7 nucleotides align to TRBD2. The CDR3 reads CASSFRGERASQETQYF. The CDR3 nucleotides read TGTGCCAGCAGTTTCCGGGGGGAGCGGGCTAGCCAAGAGACCCAGTACTTC.